One sample yielded the 13 T cell receptor beta chains listed below, sequenced in a study of response to subunit inactivated influenza vaccine. TCRdb analysed the RT-PCR reads with MiXCR anew, one entry per CDR3 protein. Of 650,000 or so distinct CDR3 sequences listed, less than 15% were seen once; the top ten hold 7.5% to 8%. This specimen was PBMCs from blood, taken roughly 2 weeks before vaccination. These receptors all stem from a man in his fifties who received an inactivated influenza vaccine.

The chain carries TRBV14 and TRBJ2-1; D is possibly TRBD2 (6 bases). V lost 6 bases and J 6 bases, leaving 12 bases between the germline ends. The germline gives CDR1 SGHDN, CDR2 FVKESK. The CDR3 sequence is 13 residues long. The CDR3 sequence: CASSKGLSNEQFF. The CDR3 region has the DNA TGTGCCAGCAGTAAGGGACTTTCCAATGAGCAGTTCTTC.

This chain links TRBV30 with TRBJ1-5; a weak D match, TRBD1 (5 bases). The germline CDR1 and CDR2 sequences are GTSNPN and SVGIG (reference sequence). CDR3 length equals 14 residues. V was trimmed by 0 bases and J by 6 bases, leaving 12 bases between them. CDR3 in DNA: TGTGCCTGGAGTGTTAGTATTGGGGGTCAGCCCCAGCATTTT. This encodes CAWSVSIGGQPQHF.

Ten or more counts support this clonotype. The chain uses TRBV5-5 and TRBJ2-1; D gene unclear. This CDR3 spans 15 amino acids. Trimming removed 3 bases at V and 0 bases at J, with 10 bases between. From germline, CDR1 is SGHKS and CDR2 YYEKEE (reference sequence). CDR3 amino acids: CASSSAQSSYNEQFF. In nucleotides, the CDR3 is TGTGCCAGCAGCTCGGCGCAGAGCTCCTACAATGAGCAGTTCTTC.

This chain uses TRBV5-6 with TRBJ2-7; D possibly corresponds to TRBD2 (6 bases). V was pared by 4 bases and J by 2 bases, with 19 bases between. The CDR3 spans 16 residues. The germline V gene has CDR1 SGHDT and CDR2 YYEEEE. CDR3: CASSPGEGLATYEQYF. The CDR3 DNA is TGTGCCAGCAGCCCAGGAGAGGGTCTAGCGACCTACGAGCAGTACTTC.

This clonotype was observed many times. The chain carries TRBV3-1 and TRBJ2-1; 11 nucleotides line up with TRBD1. The ends lost 3 bases at V and 2 bases at J; junction bases unmatched: 0. The CDR3 has 15 residues. Germline lookup yields CDR1 LGHDT and CDR2 YNNKEL (reference sequence). The CDR3 spells CASSQGQGAYNEQFF. As DNA, the CDR3 is TGTGCCAGCAGCCAGGGACAGGGGGCCTACAATGAGCAGTTCTTC.

This clonotype was counted between two and nine times. V is TRBV10-3 and J is TRBJ2-3; the D gene could be TRBD1 or TRBD2 (5 bases each). The V end lost 0 bases, the J end lost 5 bases, and 12 bases lay between the germline ends. CDR3 length: 15 residues. CDR1 ENHRY and CDR2 SYGVKD come from the germline V gene. The CDR3 loop is CAISESGLAVDTQYF. For the CDR3, the DNA is TGTGCCATCAGTGAGTCGGGGCTAGCCGTAGATACGCAGTATTTT.

The chain joins TRBV5-4 to TRBJ1-2; no clear D. This CDR3 is built from 15 residues. V was pared by 2 bases and J by 6 bases, with 17 bases between. Germline V lookup: CDR1 SGHNT, CDR2 YYREEE (reference sequence). The CDR3 DNA reads TGTGCCAGCAGCTTCTCCGCTTCAATACCGGATGGCTACACCTTC. Translation: CASSFSASIPDGYTF.

The J gene is TRBJ2-7, the V gene TRBV20-1; 14 bases match TRBD2. V shed 1 base and J 2 bases; nucleotides not matched to a gene: 7. CDR3 size: 17 residues. The germline CDR1 and CDR2 sequences are DFQATT and SNEGSKA (reference sequence). The CDR3 nucleotides read TGCAGTGCTAGAGCCGGACTAGCGGGAGGCCTACCCTACGAGCAGTACTTC. As protein: CSARAGLAGGLPYEQYF.

This clonotype was detected many times. The gene calls are TRBV14 and TRBJ2-1; the match to TRBD2 covers 14 bases. The CDR3 is 17 amino acids. Germline values: CDR1 SGHDN, CDR2 FVKESK. V dropped 2 bases and J dropped 8; count of bases not matched to a gene: 8. DNA for the CDR3: TGTGCCAGCAGCCAAAAGATCGGACTAGCGGGAGGCCATGAGCAGTTCTTC. This codes for CASSQKIGLAGGHEQFF. The variable domain in full, completed from reference TRBV14 and TRBJ2-1, reads EAGVTQFPSHSVIEKGQTVTLRCDPISGHDNLYWYRRVMGKEIKFLLHFVKESKQDESGMPNNRFLAERTGGTYSTLKVQPAELEDSGVYFCASSQKIGLAGGHEQFFGPGTRLTVL.

This clonotype was picked up a small number of times. The chain carries TRBV7-8 and TRBJ2-4, with no clear D. CDR3 length: 16 amino acids. The germline CDR1 and CDR2 sequences are SGHVS and FQNEAQ. The ends were cut back, 1 base at V and 0 bases at J, with 10 bases in the middle. CDR3 protein: CASSLEGPLAKNIQYF. CDR3 sequence (DNA): TGTGCCAGCAGCTTAGAAGGGCCCCTAGCCAAAAACATTCAGTACTTC.

This clonotype has a count of ten or more. The CDR3 DNA reads TGTGCCAGCACCAATGGTCGGCCCTCCCCGTCCGATGAGCAGTTCTTC. Translated: CASTNGRPSPSDEQFF. The chain employs TRBV7-8 and TRBJ2-1, with no clear D. The germline CDR1 and CDR2 sequences are SGHVS and FQNEAQ. This CDR3 is 16 amino acids long. V lost 7 bases and J 8 bases, leaving 24 bases between the germline ends.

This clonotype was counted only a few times. The rearrangement joins TRBV19 to TRBJ2-3; 8 bases fit TRBD2. V was pared by 7 bases and J by 5 bases, with 11 bases of the junction left unmatched. The germline CDR1 and CDR2 sequences are LNHDA and SQIVND (reference sequence). The CDR3 sequence is 15 residues long. The chain's CDR3 is CASTPQAGAGDTQYF. CDR3 DNA sequence: TGTGCCAGTACTCCTCAAGCGGGAGCGGGAGATACGCAGTATTTT.

The chain is built from TRBV20-1 and TRBJ2-7, with unresolved D. The germline V gene has CDR1 DFQATT and CDR2 SNEGSKA (reference sequence). The V end was cut by 3 bases, the J end by 0 bases, with 9 bases between. The CDR3 runs to 13 residues. DNA for the CDR3: TGCAGTGCTAGTCTCCGGACCTCCTACGAGCAGTACTTC. Translation: CSASLRTSYEQYF.